The next 11 T cell receptor beta chains were all read from a single sample in a study of PD-1 blockade in classical Hodgkin lymphoma. Time point in this sample: cycle 4 day 1 (C4D1), after more than 5 weeks of nivolumab. Every patient was affected by relapse after autologous stem cell transplantation, while exposure to brentuximab vedotin was not uniform. Libraries were prepared by immunoSEQ multiplex PCR; TCRdb keeps only in-frame clonotypes and omits some of them. The repertoire consists of around 90,000 clones, with 78% occurring once and the leading ten covering about a tenth. Specimen: peripheral blood mononuclear cells (PBMCs), collected before the fourth cycle of nivolumab. All receptors derive from a human donor with classical Hodgkin lymphoma.

This rearrangement joins TRBV2 to TRBJ2-3; D gene ambiguous. From germline, CDR1 is SNHLY and CDR2 FYNNEI. Deletions cut 4 bases from V and 6 bases from J, with 11 bases between. The CDR3 totals 13 residues. CDR3 nucleotide sequence: TGTGCCAGCAGTGGAATGGAGTTGGATACGCAGTATTTT. Encoded protein: CASSGMELDTQYF. Using reference TRBV2 and TRBJ2-3 for the parts outside the CDR3, the full variable domain is EPEVTQTPSHQVTQMGQEVILRCVPISNHLYFYWYRQILGQKVEFLVSFYNNEISEKSEIFDDQFSVERPDGSNFTLKIRSTKLEDSAMYFCASSGMELDTQYFGPGTRLTVL.

The CDR3 region has the DNA TGTGCCAGTAGTATAGAAGGGGGCGGTTCACCCCTCCACTTT. It is translated as CASSIEGGGSPLHF. The V and J genes are TRBV19 and TRBJ1-6; 7 bases align to TRBD1. The CDR3 sequence is 14 residues long. Trimming removed 0 bases from V and 9 bases from J; junction bases left unmatched: 2. Germline CDR1 and CDR2: LNHDA and SQIVND (reference sequence). The variable domain in full, with the rest retrieved from reference TRBV19 and TRBJ1-6, is DGGITQSPKYLFRKEGQNVTLSCEQNLNHDAMYWYRQDPGQGLRLIYYSQIVNDFQKGDIAEGYSVSREKKESFPLTVTSAQKNPTAFYLCASSIEGGGSPLHFGNGTRLTVT.

The rearrangement links TRBV7-6 to TRBJ1-5, with 11 bases fitting TRBD1. CDR3 length: 15 amino acids. Germline V gene sequence: CDR1 SGHVS, CDR2 FNYEAQ. The trim removed 1 base at V and 6 bases at J, leaving 2 bases unmatched. CDR3 region: CASSLGTGGRQPQHF. The CDR3 DNA is TGTGCCAGCAGCTTAGGGACAGGGGGCCGTCAGCCCCAGCATTTT.

The chain combines TRBV27 with TRBJ2-7; TRBD2 matches at 8 bases. CDR1 is MNHEY and CDR2 is SMNVEV in the germline V gene (reference sequence). The CDR3 contains 15 residues. Trimming took 3 bases from V and 1 from J; bases not matched to a gene: 5. The chain's CDR3 is CASSFLSGRSYEQYF. DNA of the CDR3: TGTGCCAGCAGTTTTCTAAGCGGGAGATCCTACGAGCAGTACTTC.

This clone has a handful of counts. The chain recombines TRBV7-8 with TRBJ2-4; D is unclear. Germline CDR1 reads SGHVS; CDR2 reads FQNEAQ. V was clipped by 1 base and J by 1 base, with 8 bases between them. This CDR3 has 15 amino acids. CDR3: CASSLVGVAKNIQYF. CDR3 coding DNA: TGTGCCAGCAGCTTAGTTGGGGTGGCCAAAAACATTCAGTACTTC. The full variable domain, its missing parts supplied by reference TRBV7-8 and TRBJ2-4, is GAGVSQSPRYKVAKRGQDVALRCDPISGHVSLFWYQQALGQGPEFLTYFQNEAQLDKSGLPSDRFFAERPEGSVSTLKIQRTQQEDSAVYLCASSLVGVAKNIQYFGAGTRLSVL.

The V and J genes are TRBV27 and TRBJ2-3; no clear D. V was clipped by 5 bases and J by 0 bases, with 9 bases between them. The V gene's germline CDR1 is MNHEY and CDR2 SMNVEV (reference sequence). The CDR3 runs 14 residues. The CDR3 DNA is TGTGCCAGCAGTGCCCTGGCGAGCACAGATACGCAGTATTTT. Residues: CASSALASTDTQYF.

V and J are TRBV5-4 and TRBJ2-7; TRBD2 might be the D (6 bases). The CDR3 is 13 amino acids. V was pared by 0 bases and J by 3 bases, with 7 bases between. Germline CDR1 reads SGHNT; CDR2 reads YYREEE (reference sequence). The CDR3 DNA reads as TGTGCCAGCAGCTTGGGACTAGACTACGAGCAGTACTTC. Amino acid sequence: CASSLGLDYEQYF.

The chain carries TRBV12-5 and TRBJ2-3; tentative D call: TRBD2 (6 bases). Trimming removed 5 bases from V and 9 bases from J, with 15 bases in between. The CDR3 loop spans 13 amino acids. The germline V gene encodes CDR1 LGHNT and CDR2 FRNRAP. The CDR3 DNA reads TGTGCTAGTGGTCCCGGGACTGGCGGGACGCAGTATTTT. Residues: CASGPGTGGTQYF.

The genes are TRBV29-1 and TRBJ2-5; 15 bases align to TRBD2. Per germline, CDR1 SQVTM and CDR2 ANQGSEA. The CDR3 consists of 16 residues. The J segment lost 5 bases and the V segment lost 5 bases, leaving 9 bases of the junction unmatched. CDR3 in amino acids: CSVYGLAGGQFETQYF. CDR3 nucleotide sequence: TGCAGCGTTTACGGACTAGCGGGGGGGCAGTTTGAGACCCAGTACTTC.

This chain connects TRBV2 to TRBJ2-2; D is possibly TRBD2 (6 bases). Germline V CDR1 and CDR2: SNHLY, FYNNEI. This CDR3 has 14 amino acids. Trimming removed 8 bases from V and 6 bases from J, with 16 bases in between. The CDR3 nucleotides read TGTGCCAGCCTCCGTCTAGGGGACTCCGGGGAGCTGTTTTTT. Translation gives CASLRLGDSGELFF. Full variable domain (rest looked up from reference TRBV2 and TRBJ2-2): EPEVTQTPSHQVTQMGQEVILRCVPISNHLYFYWYRQILGQKVEFLVSFYNNEISEKSEIFDDQFSVERPDGSNFTLKIRSTKLEDSAMYFCASLRLGDSGELFFGEGSRLTVL.

This sequence joins TRBV5-1 and TRBJ2-2; a possible D gene is TRBD2 (6 bases). V was pared by 0 bases and J by 4 bases, with 10 bases between. The CDR3 has 15 amino acids. CDR1 and CDR2 (germline): SGHRS, YFSETQ. Here the CDR3 DNA reads TGCGCCAGCAGCTTGGGAGGAGGGAGCACCGGGGAGCTGTTTTTT. Translation: CASSLGGGSTGELFF.